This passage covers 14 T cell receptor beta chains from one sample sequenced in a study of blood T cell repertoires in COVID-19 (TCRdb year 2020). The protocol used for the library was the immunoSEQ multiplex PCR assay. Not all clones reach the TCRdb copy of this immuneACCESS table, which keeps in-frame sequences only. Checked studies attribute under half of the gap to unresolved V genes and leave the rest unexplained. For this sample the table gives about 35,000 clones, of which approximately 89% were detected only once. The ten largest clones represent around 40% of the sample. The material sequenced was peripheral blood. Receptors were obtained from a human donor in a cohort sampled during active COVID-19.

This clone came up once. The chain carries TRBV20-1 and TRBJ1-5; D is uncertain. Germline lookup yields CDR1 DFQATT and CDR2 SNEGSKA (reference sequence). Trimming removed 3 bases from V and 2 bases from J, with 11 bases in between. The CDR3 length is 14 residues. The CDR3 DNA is TGCAGTGCTAGTAGAGGCAGAGGCAATCAGCCCCAGCATTTT. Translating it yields CSASRGRGNQPQHF.

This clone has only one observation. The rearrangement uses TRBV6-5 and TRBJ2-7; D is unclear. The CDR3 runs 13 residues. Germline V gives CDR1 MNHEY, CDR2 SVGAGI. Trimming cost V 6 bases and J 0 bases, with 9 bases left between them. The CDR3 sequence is CASSPVGSYEQYF. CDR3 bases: TGTGCCAGCAGCCCGGTCGGCTCCTACGAGCAGTACTTC.

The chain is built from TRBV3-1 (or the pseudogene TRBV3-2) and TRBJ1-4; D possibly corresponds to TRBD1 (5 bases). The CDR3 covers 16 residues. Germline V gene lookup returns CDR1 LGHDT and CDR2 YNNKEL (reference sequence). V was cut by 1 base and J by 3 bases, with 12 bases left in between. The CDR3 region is CASSQGPRGANEKLFF. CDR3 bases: TGTGCCAGCAGCCAAGGACCCCGGGGGGCTAATGAAAAACTGTTTTTT.

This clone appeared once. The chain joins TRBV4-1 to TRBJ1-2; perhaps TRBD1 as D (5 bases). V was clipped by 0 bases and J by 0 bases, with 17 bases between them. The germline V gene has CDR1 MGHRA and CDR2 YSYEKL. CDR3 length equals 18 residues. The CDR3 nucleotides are TGCGCCAGCAGCCAAGATCGGGCACCGGGACTTGCTAACTATGGCTACACCTTC. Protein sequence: CASSQDRAPGLANYGYTF.

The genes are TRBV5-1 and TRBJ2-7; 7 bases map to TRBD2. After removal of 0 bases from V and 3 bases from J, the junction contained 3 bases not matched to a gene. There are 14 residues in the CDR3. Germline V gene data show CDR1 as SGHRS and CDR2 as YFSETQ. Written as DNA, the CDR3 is TGCGCCAGCAGCTTGGTCCCTAGCGGCTACGAGCAGTACTTC. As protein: CASSLVPSGYEQYF.

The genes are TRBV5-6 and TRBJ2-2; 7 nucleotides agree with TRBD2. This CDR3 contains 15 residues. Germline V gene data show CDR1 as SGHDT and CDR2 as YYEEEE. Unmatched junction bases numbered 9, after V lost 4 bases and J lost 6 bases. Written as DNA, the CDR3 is TGTGCCAGCAGCCCGCCGGCCGGGGGGTCCGGGGAGCTGTTTTTT. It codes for CASSPPAGGSGELFF.

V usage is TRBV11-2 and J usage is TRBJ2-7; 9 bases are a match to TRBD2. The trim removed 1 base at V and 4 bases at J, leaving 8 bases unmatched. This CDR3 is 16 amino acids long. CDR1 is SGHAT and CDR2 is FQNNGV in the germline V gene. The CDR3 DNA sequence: TGTGCCAGCAGCTTAGGGGCCAGCGGGGGGCTGTACGAGCAGTACTTC. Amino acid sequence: CASSLGASGGLYEQYF.

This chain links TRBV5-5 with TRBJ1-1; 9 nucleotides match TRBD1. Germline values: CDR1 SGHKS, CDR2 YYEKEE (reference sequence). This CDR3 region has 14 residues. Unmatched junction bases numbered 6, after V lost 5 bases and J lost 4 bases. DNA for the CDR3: TGTGCCAGCAGTCTGACGGGACAGGGCACTGAAGCTTTCTTT. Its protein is CASSLTGQGTEAFF. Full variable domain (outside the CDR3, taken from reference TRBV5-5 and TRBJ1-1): DAGVTQSPTHLIKTRGQQVTLRCSPISGHKSVSWYQQVLGQGPQFIFQYYEKEERGRGNFPDRFSARQFPNYSSELNVNALLLGDSALYLCASSLTGQGTEAFFGQGTRLTVV.

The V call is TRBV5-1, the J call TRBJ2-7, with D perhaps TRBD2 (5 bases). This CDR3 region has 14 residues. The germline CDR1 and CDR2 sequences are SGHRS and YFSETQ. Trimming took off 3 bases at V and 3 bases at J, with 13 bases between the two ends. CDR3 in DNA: TGCGCCAGCAGCTGGAATAGTGAGGGCTACGAGCAGTACTTC. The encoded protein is CASSWNSEGYEQYF.

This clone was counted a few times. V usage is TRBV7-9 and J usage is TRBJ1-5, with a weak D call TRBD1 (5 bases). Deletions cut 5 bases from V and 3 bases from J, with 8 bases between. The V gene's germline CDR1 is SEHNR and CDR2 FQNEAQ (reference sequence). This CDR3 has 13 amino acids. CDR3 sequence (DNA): TGTGCCAGCAGCAGACAGCTCAATCAGCCCCAGCATTTT. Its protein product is CASSRQLNQPQHF.

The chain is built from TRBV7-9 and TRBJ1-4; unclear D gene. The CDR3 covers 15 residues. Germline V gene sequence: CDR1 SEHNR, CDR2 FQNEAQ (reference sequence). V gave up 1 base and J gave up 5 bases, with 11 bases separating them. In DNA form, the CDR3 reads TGTGCCAGCAGCTTAGATCCGGGAATGAATGAAAAACTGTTTTTT. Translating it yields CASSLDPGMNEKLFF.

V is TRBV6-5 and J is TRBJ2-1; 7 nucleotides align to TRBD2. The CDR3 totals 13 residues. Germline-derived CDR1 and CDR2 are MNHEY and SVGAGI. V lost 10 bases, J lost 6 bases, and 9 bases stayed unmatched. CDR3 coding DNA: TGTGCCACGGGGAGGGGCTGGGCCAATGAGCAGTTCTTC. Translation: CATGRGWANEQFF.

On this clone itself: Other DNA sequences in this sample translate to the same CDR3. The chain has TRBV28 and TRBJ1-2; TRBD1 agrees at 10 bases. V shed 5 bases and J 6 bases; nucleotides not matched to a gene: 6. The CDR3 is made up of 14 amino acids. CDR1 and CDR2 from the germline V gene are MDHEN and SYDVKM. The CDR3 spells CASSRGQGRDGYTF. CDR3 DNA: TGTGCCAGCAGTCGGGGACAGGGGCGGGATGGCTACACCTTC.

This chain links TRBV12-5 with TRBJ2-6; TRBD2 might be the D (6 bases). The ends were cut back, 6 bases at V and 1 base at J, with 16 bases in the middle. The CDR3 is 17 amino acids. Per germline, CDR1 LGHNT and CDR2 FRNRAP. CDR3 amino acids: CASGPSAGTSGANVLTF. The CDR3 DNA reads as TGTGCTAGTGGCCCTTCGGCAGGGACTTCTGGGGCCAACGTCCTGACTTTC.